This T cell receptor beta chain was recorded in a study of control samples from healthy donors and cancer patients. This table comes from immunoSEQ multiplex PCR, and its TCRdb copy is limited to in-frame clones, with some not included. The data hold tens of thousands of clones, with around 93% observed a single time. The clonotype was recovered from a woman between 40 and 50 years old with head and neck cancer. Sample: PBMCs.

As DNA, the CDR3 is TGTGCCAGCAGTGGGATCAATCAGCCCCAGCATTTT. Translated, it gives CASSGINQPQHF. The rearrangement links TRBV2 to TRBJ1-5; D gene unclear. Trimming stripped 4 bases from V and 3 bases from J, with 4 bases between. Germline-derived CDR1 and CDR2 are SNHLY and FYNNEI. CDR3 length: 12 residues.